The entry that follows covers one T cell receptor beta chain sequence. The data were obtained in a study of blood T cell repertoires in COVID-19. Some clones are missing from TCRdb's copy, which holds only in-frame ones; the method was immunoSEQ multiplex PCR. This sample has roughly 30,000 clones, with about 89% found just once. The CDR3 contains 15 residues. Trimming left V 3 bases short and J 0 bases short, with 11 bases between. Per germline, CDR1 KGHSH and CDR2 LQKENI. The specimen was peripheral blood. The genes are TRBV18 and TRBJ1-1; D is possibly TRBD1 (6 bases). The origin of this receptor is a human donor in a cohort sampled during active COVID-19. In DNA, the CDR3 is TGTGCCAGCTCACCGGACACAGGGATGAACACTGAAGCTTTCTTT. Its translation is CASSPDTGMNTEAFF.